The 20 T cell receptor beta chains reported below all come from one sample, sequenced in a study of PD-1 blockade in classical Hodgkin lymphoma. In every patient, relapse followed autologous stem cell transplantation, while exposure to brentuximab vedotin differed. Using immunoSEQ multiplex PCR, the repertoire was profiled, and TCRdb retains in-frame clones only, with some absent. The sample includes roughly 14,000 clones, 55% to 80% of them seen just once. The specimen was peripheral blood mononuclear cells (PBMCs), collected at baseline. These receptors all stem from a human donor with classical Hodgkin lymphoma.

This clone showed up just once. The chain uses TRBV9 and TRBJ2-1; tentative D call: TRBD2 (5 bases). Germline V gives CDR1 SGDLS, CDR2 YYNGEE. The CDR3 extends over 15 amino acids. Trimming removed 0 bases at V and 1 base at J, with 8 bases between. As DNA, the CDR3 is TGTGCCAGCAGCGTAGGGACTGATTCCTACAATGAGCAGTTCTTC. Amino acid sequence: CASSVGTDSYNEQFF.

The V call is TRBV14, the J call TRBJ1-1; D uncertain. Per germline, CDR1 SGHDN and CDR2 FVKESK. The length of the CDR3 is 13 residues. V lost 8 bases and J 0 bases, leaving 10 bases between the germline ends. The CDR3 loop is CASLREMNTEAFF. CDR3 coding DNA: TGTGCCAGCCTCCGGGAGATGAACACTGAAGCTTTCTTT.

This sequence joins TRBV28 and TRBJ1-2, with D possibly TRBD1 on 5 matching bases. Germline V gene lookup returns CDR1 MDHEN and CDR2 SYDVKM. The CDR3 is 15 amino acids. Trimming pared 11 bases from V and 5 bases from J, leaving 24 bases between. The CDR3 here is CAGGGGSVSGYGYTF. The DNA for the CDR3 is TGTGCCGGGGGAGGCGGGAGCGTTTCAGGATATGGCTACACCTTC.

The rearrangement joins TRBV28 to TRBJ2-1; 7 bases fit TRBD1. Germline V gene sequence: CDR1 MDHEN, CDR2 SYDVKM. V shed 1 base, J shed 2 bases, and the junction held 5 bases outside the gene matches. There are 16 residues in the CDR3. In nucleotides, the CDR3 is TGTGCCAGCAGTTTATTGGAAGGGGGCCCCTACAATGAGCAGTTCTTC. It translates to CASSLLEGGPYNEQFF.

The V and J genes are TRBV18 and TRBJ2-7; tentative D call: TRBD2 (6 bases). The CDR3 length is 13 residues. CDR1 is KGHSH, CDR2 LQKENI, per germline. With 4 bases removed from V and 3 bases from J, the gap between germline ends came to 10 bases. The CDR3 loop is CASSQGGDYEQYF. In nucleotides, the CDR3 is TGTGCCAGCTCACAGGGAGGCGACTACGAGCAGTACTTC.

The rearrangement links TRBV5-5 to TRBJ2-6; no clear D gene. CDR1 is SGHKS, CDR2 YYEKEE, per germline (reference sequence). Trimming cost V 4 bases and J 2 bases, with 10 bases left between them. The CDR3 is made up of 15 amino acids. The CDR3 nucleotides are TGTGCCAGCAGCCCCGATGGGGCTGGGGCCAACGTCCTGACTTTC. Translated, it gives CASSPDGAGANVLTF.

This clone was recorded only once. The chain is built from TRBV7-9 and TRBJ2-4, with D possibly called TRBD1 or TRBD2 (6 bases each). The ends were cut back, 1 base at V and 0 bases at J, with 16 bases in the middle. CDR1 and CDR2 from the germline V gene are SEHNR and FQNEAQ (reference sequence). The CDR3 runs to 18 residues. The CDR3 sequence is CASSLELQGGLAKNIQYF. CDR3 DNA sequence: TGTGCCAGCAGCTTAGAGCTACAGGGAGGACTAGCCAAAAACATTCAGTACTTC.

The chain joins TRBV2 to TRBJ2-5, with D unresolved. The germline V gene encodes CDR1 SNHLY and CDR2 FYNNEI. The CDR3 has 15 amino acids. Trimming took 7 bases from V and 1 from J, leaving 16 bases between them. This CDR3 is CASTPIIGIQETQYF. In DNA, the CDR3 is TGTGCCAGCACCCCAATTATAGGAATCCAAGAGACCCAGTACTTC.

The J gene is TRBJ1-1, the V gene TRBV9; 7 bases are shared with TRBD1. V was clipped by 0 bases and J by 1 base; unmatched bases: 3. Germline lookup yields CDR1 SGDLS and CDR2 YYNGEE. The CDR3 consists of 15 residues. In nucleotides, the CDR3 is TGTGCCAGCAGCGTAGGAGGGGGCAGGAACACTGAAGCTTTCTTT. It translates to CASSVGGGRNTEAFF.

The V call is TRBV5-1, the J call TRBJ2-1, with D possibly TRBD1 on 5 matching bases. Trimming removed 3 bases at V and 1 base at J, with 23 bases between. The CDR3 is 19 amino acids. Germline V gene sequence: CDR1 SGHRS, CDR2 YFSETQ. The CDR3 region is CASSCHRKVPRFSYNEQFF. The CDR3 DNA follows: TGCGCCAGCAGCTGCCACAGGAAGGTCCCGAGATTTTCCTACAATGAGCAGTTCTTC.

The CDR3, as DNA: TGTGCCAGCAGCTTGCAAAGGGACTACGAGCAGTACTTC. This codes for CASSLQRDYEQYF. The rearrangement uses TRBV7-8 and TRBJ2-7; D unclear. The CDR3 spans 13 residues. The germline CDR1 and CDR2 sequences are SGHVS and FQNEAQ. Trimming pared 3 bases from V and 3 bases from J, leaving 9 bases between.

The CDR3 is CASRMGLGNQPQHF. As DNA, the CDR3 is TGTGCCAGCAGAATGGGGCTAGGCAATCAGCCCCAGCATTTT. The rearrangement links TRBV2 to TRBJ1-5, with D perhaps TRBD1 (5 bases). The CDR3 spans 14 residues. Germline CDR1 is SNHLY and CDR2 is FYNNEI. V dropped 6 bases and J dropped 2 bases, with 11 bases sitting between them.

The chain has TRBV7-2 and TRBJ2-5, with 9 bases lining up with TRBD2. With 4 bases clipped from V and 2 bases from J, the junction kept 5 bases outside the gene matches. The germline V gene encodes CDR1 SGHTA and CDR2 FQGNSA. The CDR3 contains 15 residues. The CDR3 DNA sequence: TGTGCCAGCAGCTCCGGGACTAGCAGACAAGAGACCCAGTACTTC. It codes for CASSSGTSRQETQYF.

To note about this clone: The junction and the germline gene differ at one end; a read error may be behind it. The chain recombines TRBV18 with TRBJ1-2, with TRBD1 as a possible D gene (5 bases). CDR3 length equals 14 residues. CDR1 and CDR2 from the germline V gene are KGHSH and LQKENI. CDR3 amino acids: CASSRGLANYGYTF. CDR3 coding DNA: TGTGCCAGTTCACGGGGCCTAGCTAACTATGGCTACACCTTC.

The J gene is TRBJ2-7, the V gene TRBV5-1; tentatively, D is TRBD1 (6 bases). Trimming took off 4 bases at V and 2 bases at J, with 13 bases between the two ends. The germline V gene encodes CDR1 SGHRS and CDR2 YFSETQ. This CDR3 is built from 14 residues. The CDR3 loop reads CASSDGQFTYEQYF. CDR3 nucleotides: TGCGCCAGCAGCGACGGACAGTTCACCTACGAGCAGTACTTC.

This clone was counted a few times. The V call is TRBV2, the J call TRBJ2-1; D remains unclear. Germline V gene data show CDR1 as SNHLY and CDR2 as FYNNEI. V was cut by 8 bases and J by 0 bases, with 11 bases left in between. This CDR3 has 14 residues. The CDR3 sequence is CASVDLSSYNEQFF. The CDR3 region has the DNA TGTGCCAGCGTCGATTTGAGCTCCTACAATGAGCAGTTCTTC.

J is TRBJ1-1 and V is TRBV30; D is unclear. The ends were cut back, 2 bases at V and 4 bases at J, with 14 bases in the middle. This CDR3 has 14 residues. Germline V gene data show CDR1 as GTSNPN and CDR2 as SVGIG (reference sequence). For the CDR3, the DNA is TGTGCCTGGAGTATGAACAGCCGGGGCACTGAAGCTTTCTTT. Its protein product is CAWSMNSRGTEAFF.

The gene calls are TRBV4-1 and TRBJ2-2; D could derive from TRBD1 or TRBD2 (6 bases each). V lost 4 bases and J 3 bases, leaving 21 bases between the germline ends. This CDR3 is 18 amino acids long. CDR1 is MGHRA and CDR2 is YSYEKL in the germline V gene. CDR3 coding DNA: TGCGCCAGCAGCCCCCTCGGGAGCGAGGGGGGCGACACCGGGGAGCTGTTTTTT. Amino acid sequence: CASSPLGSEGGDTGELFF.

This chain uses TRBV19 with TRBJ2-1; TRBD2 matches at 16 bases. This CDR3 has 18 amino acids. Germline assignment: CDR1 LNHDA and CDR2 SQIVND (reference sequence). V lost 3 bases, J lost 8 bases, and 10 bases stayed unmatched. CDR3 DNA sequence: TGTGCCAGTAGTATTGTTCGTCCCGGGACTAGCGGGAGGGATGAGCAGTTCTTC. Translating gives CASSIVRPGTSGRDEQFF.

There are a few counts of this clone. This chain uses TRBV4-1 with TRBJ2-7; no firm D call. V lost 0 bases and J 5 bases, leaving 14 bases between the germline ends. Germline V gives CDR1 MGHRA, CDR2 YSYEKL. The CDR3 has 15 residues. The CDR3 loop is CASSQEERRSNEQYF. CDR3 sequence (DNA): TGCGCCAGCAGCCAAGAGGAACGACGGTCCAACGAGCAGTACTTC.